These 3 T cell receptor beta chains originate from one sample sequenced in a study of memory CD4+ T cells and cytomegalovirus serostatus. Sequencing was performed with immunoSEQ multiplex PCR; in TCRdb, only in-frame clones are kept and a portion is missing. Counted here are some 87,000 clones, 75% to 90% occurring once; the ten biggest clones make up approximately 4%. The sort gate was single viable CD3+CD4+CD8-CD45RO+ cells for memory CD4+ T cells. Sequences were obtained from memory CD4+ T cells from blood. Every receptor here comes from an adult in good health and CMV-seropositive.

This sequence joins TRBV11-3 and TRBJ2-1; no clear D. V shed 5 bases and J shed 4 bases, with 15 bases lying between them. The CDR3 consists of 15 residues. CDR1 is SGHNT and CDR2 is YENEEA in the germline V gene. The CDR3 loop is CASSHVPFRYNEQFF. The CDR3, as DNA: TGTGCCAGCAGCCACGTGCCTTTTCGGTACAATGAGCAGTTCTTC.

This chain links TRBV7-2 with TRBJ2-1, with 11 bases lining up with TRBD2. Germline V gene data show CDR1 as SGHTA and CDR2 as FQGNSA. V trimming: 3 bases; J trimming: 6 bases; junction bases outside the gene matches: 1. This CDR3 has 14 residues. CDR3 coding DNA: TGTGCCAGCAGCTTCACTAGCGGGAGCAATGAGCAGTTCTTC. This encodes CASSFTSGSNEQFF.

Regarding this clone: At one end, the junction sequence differs from germline, possibly due to a read error. V and J are TRBV6-5 and TRBJ1-1; 7 nucleotides line up with TRBD1. The CDR3 is 16 residues long. Per germline, CDR1 MNHEY and CDR2 SVGAGI. This CDR3 reads CASRYLGGISSTEAFF. The DNA for the CDR3 is TGTGCCAGCAGATACTTAGGGGGCATTTCCAGCACTGAAGCTTTCTTT.